The 8 T cell receptor beta chains presented below share a single source sample, sequenced in a study of shared clonotypes between healthy human individuals. The assay was immunoSEQ multiplex PCR, and TCRdb's table has in-frame clones only and misses some. The repertoire holds about 990,000 clones, with 78% as singletons. What was sequenced was memory CD4+ T cells from PBMCs. Subset described: CD45RA-negative fraction. All receptors derive from a man between 18 and 35 years old in good health. Some clones in this sample may be carry-over from other donors' samples.

The chain is built from TRBV5-1 and TRBJ2-1; 11 nucleotides line up with TRBD1. Germline CDR1 reads SGHRS; CDR2 reads YFSETQ. This CDR3 is built from 15 residues. J lost 12 bases, V lost 4 bases, and 12 bases had no gene match. CDR3 in amino acids: CASSPPGQGDIGQFF. In nucleotides, the CDR3 is TGCGCCAGCAGCCCGCCGGGACAGGGGGATATCGGGCAGTTCTTC. Together with reference TRBV5-1 and TRBJ2-1, the CDR3 gives the full variable domain: KAGVTQTPRYLIKTRGQQVTLSCSPISGHRSVSWYQQTPGQGLQFLFEYFSETQRNKGNFPGRFSGRQFSNSRSEMNVSTLELGDSALYLCASSPPGQGDIGQFFGPGTRLTVL.

This clone appeared a few times. Here the CDR3 reads CASSLGWGGEQPQHF. DNA for the CDR3: TGTGCCAGCAGTTTGGGGTGGGGAGGGGAACAGCCCCAGCATTTT. This chain connects TRBV27 to TRBJ1-5; TRBD1 might be the D (5 bases). This CDR3 comprises 15 residues. The V end was cut by 3 bases, the J end by 7 bases, with 16 bases between. Germline V gene lookup returns CDR1 MNHEY and CDR2 SMNVEV (reference sequence).

This clone showed up just once. CDR3 amino acids: CASSFEGTPGETQYF. The CDR3 region has the DNA TGTGCCAGCAGCTTCGAGGGGACTCCCGGGGAGACCCAGTACTTC. The chain joins TRBV11-3 to TRBJ2-5; TRBD2 might be the D (6 bases). This CDR3 contains 15 residues. The V gene's germline CDR1 is SGHNT and CDR2 YENEEA. V lost 3 bases, J lost 5 bases, and 16 bases lay in between.

In regard to this clone: The sample holds other DNA sequences that translate to the same CDR3. In DNA form, the CDR3 reads TGCGCCAGCAGCTTGGCCCCAGGGGGGAACACTGAAGCTTTCTTT. This encodes CASSLAPGGNTEAFF. This rearrangement joins TRBV5-1 to TRBJ1-1, with 7 bases fitting TRBD1. The V gene's germline CDR1 is SGHRS and CDR2 YFSETQ. V dropped 0 bases and J dropped 1; count of bases not matched to a gene: 3. The CDR3 loop spans 15 amino acids. The full variable domain, completed using reference TRBV5-1 and TRBJ1-1, is KAGVTQTPRYLIKTRGQQVTLSCSPISGHRSVSWYQQTPGQGLQFLFEYFSETQRNKGNFPGRFSGRQFSNSRSEMNVSTLELGDSALYLCASSLAPGGNTEAFFGQGTRLTVV.

With regard to this clone: Additional DNA sequences in this sample encode the identical CDR3. The chain couples TRBV19 to TRBJ2-3, with a tentative D call TRBD2 (5 bases). Trimming left V 6 bases short and J 3 bases short, with 10 bases between. Per the germline V gene, CDR1 is LNHDA and CDR2 is SQIVND (reference sequence). The CDR3 covers 13 residues. In DNA form, the CDR3 reads TGTGCCAGTAGGCTAGCCGGGACAGATACGCAGTATTTT. This sequence encodes CASRLAGTDTQYF. The full variable domain, completed using reference TRBV19 and TRBJ2-3, is DGGITQSPKYLFRKEGQNVTLSCEQNLNHDAMYWYRQDPGQGLRLIYYSQIVNDFQKGDIAEGYSVSREKKESFPLTVTSAQKNPTAFYLCASRLAGTDTQYFGPGTRLTVL.

V is TRBV11-3 and J is TRBJ2-2; 10 bases align to TRBD1. J lost 4 bases, V lost 6 bases, and 5 bases had no gene match. The CDR3 covers 15 residues. Germline CDR1 is SGHNT and CDR2 is YENEEA. This CDR3 reads CASRSRDRGTGELFF. The CDR3 nucleotides are TGTGCCAGCAGGTCCCGGGACAGGGGCACCGGGGAGCTGTTTTTT.

In its sample, this clone was seen once. This sequence joins TRBV11-3 and TRBJ2-1; TRBD2 matches 7 bases. The CDR3 runs 17 residues. J was trimmed by 4 bases and V by 3 bases; bases with no gene match: 12. Germline values: CDR1 SGHNT, CDR2 YENEEA. CDR3 region: CASSLFLREVGYNEQFF. The DNA of the CDR3 is TGTGCCAGCAGCTTGTTTTTACGGGAGGTGGGTTACAATGAGCAGTTCTTC. Supplemented by reference TRBV11-3 and TRBJ2-1, the full variable domain reads EAGVVQSPRYKIIEKKQPVAFWCNPISGHNTLYWYLQNLGQGPELLIRYENEEAVDDSQLPKDRFSAERLKGVDSTLKIQPAELGDSAVYLCASSLFLREVGYNEQFFGPGTRLTVL.

A few counts support this clone. The chain has TRBV11-1 and TRBJ2-7; D tentatively fits TRBD1 or TRBD2 (5 bases each). CDR1 and CDR2 (germline): SGHAT, FQDESV (reference sequence). This CDR3 spans 17 amino acids. The ends were cut back, 3 bases at V and 7 bases at J, with 25 bases in the middle. The CDR3, as DNA: TGTGCCAGCAGCTTTTCCCCTCCCGGGACGGTTTCGTCGGAGCAGTACTTC. Translation: CASSFSPPGTVSSEQYF.